This paragraph covers one T cell receptor (beta chain) sequence. The table lists this clonotype with many counts. Its specific antigen is unknown. The record has no base qualities; no much larger clone is one base away. The data originate from a study of T cell repertoires in cytomegalovirus infection (dated by TCRdb to about 2019). Broadly, across the study: Because public TCR beta signatures pointed to carriage of CMV infection together with the matching HLA type, the HLA type of each donor mattered for the analysis.

Per the germline V gene, MGHRA is the CDR1 and YSYEKL is the CDR2. V drops 4 bases and J drops 10 bases, leaving 22 bases in between. The CDR3 holds 15 amino acids from the cysteine to the phenylalanine. This entry keeps only the CDR3 DNA: 45 bases, framed from base 1. What the research found in general, with its limitations: The ex vivo response was dominated by HLA-C-restricted CMV-specific TCR beta clonotypes, and the single most frequent clonotype in two of eight donors was supplied by these HLA-C-restricted clonotypes. Cumulative frequency of public TCR beta family members discriminated carriers of CMV infection plus the relevant HLA type in this cohort and an independent approximately 350-donor cohort.

The reads were generated on an Illumina HiSeq 1500. TCRdb itself trimmed the public reads at Q25 with fastp, ran MiXCR and retained productive beta chains. Rows matching on CDR3 protein sequence are summarized as one entry with the most common DNA and genes. The sample yields about 310,000 distinct CDR3 sequences; approximately 8.9% were counted once. About 2.3% of the sample lies in the top ten. This receptor chain uses TRBV4-1 and TRBJ1-2; TRBD1 is perhaps the D gene, given 5 matching bases. The TCR originated in a human donor in good health (CMV status not recorded). Some clones in this sample may be carry-over from other donors' samples. The sample consisted of PBMCs. Here is the DNA: TGCGCCAGCAGCCGGTCCCGGGACGGCACAGATGACTACACCTTC. It encodes CASSRSRDGTDDYTF.